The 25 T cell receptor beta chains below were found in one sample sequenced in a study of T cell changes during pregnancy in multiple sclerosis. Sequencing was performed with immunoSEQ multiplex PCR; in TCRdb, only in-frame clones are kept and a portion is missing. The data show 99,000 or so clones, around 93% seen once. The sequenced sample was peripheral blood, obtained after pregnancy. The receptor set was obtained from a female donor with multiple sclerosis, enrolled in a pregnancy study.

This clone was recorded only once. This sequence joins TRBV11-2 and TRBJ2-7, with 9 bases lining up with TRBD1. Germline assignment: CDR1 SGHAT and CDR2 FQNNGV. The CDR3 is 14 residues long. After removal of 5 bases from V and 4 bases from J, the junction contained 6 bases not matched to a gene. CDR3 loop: CASSLTDRGYEQYF. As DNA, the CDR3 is TGTGCCAGCAGCCTAACGGACAGGGGTTACGAGCAGTACTTC. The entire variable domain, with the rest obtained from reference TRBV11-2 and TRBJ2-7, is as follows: EAGVAQSPRYKIIEKRQSVAFWCNPISGHATLYWYQQILGQGPKLLIQFQNNGVVDDSQLPKDRFSAERLKGVDSTLKIQPAKLEDSAVYLCASSLTDRGYEQYFGPGTRLTVT.

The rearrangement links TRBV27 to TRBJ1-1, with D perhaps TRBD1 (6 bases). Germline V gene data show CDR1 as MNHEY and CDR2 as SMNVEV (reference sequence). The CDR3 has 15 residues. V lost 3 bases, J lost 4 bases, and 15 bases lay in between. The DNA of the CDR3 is TGTGCCAGCAGTTTTGGCCAGGGGACTATCACTGAAGCTTTCTTT. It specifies CASSFGQGTITEAFF.

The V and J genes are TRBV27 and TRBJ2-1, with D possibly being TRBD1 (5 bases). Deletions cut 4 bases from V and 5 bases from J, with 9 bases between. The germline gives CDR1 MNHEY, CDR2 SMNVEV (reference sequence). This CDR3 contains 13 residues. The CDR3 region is CASSYVGHNEQFF. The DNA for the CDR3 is TGTGCCAGCAGTTACGTGGGGCACAATGAGCAGTTCTTC.

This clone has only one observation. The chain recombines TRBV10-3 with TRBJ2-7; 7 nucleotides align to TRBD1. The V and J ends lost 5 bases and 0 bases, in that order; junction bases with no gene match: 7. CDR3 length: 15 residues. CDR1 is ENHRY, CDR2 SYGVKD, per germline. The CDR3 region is CAISWTGQISYEQYF. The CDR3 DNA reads TGTGCCATCAGTTGGACAGGACAGATCTCCTACGAGCAGTACTTC.

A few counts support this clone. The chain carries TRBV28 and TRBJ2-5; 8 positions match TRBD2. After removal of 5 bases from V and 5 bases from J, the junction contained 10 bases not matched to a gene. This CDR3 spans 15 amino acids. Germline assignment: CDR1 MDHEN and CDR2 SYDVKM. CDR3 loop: CASSPPGGGGETQYF. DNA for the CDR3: TGTGCCAGCAGTCCACCCGGGGGGGGCGGGGAGACCCAGTACTTC.

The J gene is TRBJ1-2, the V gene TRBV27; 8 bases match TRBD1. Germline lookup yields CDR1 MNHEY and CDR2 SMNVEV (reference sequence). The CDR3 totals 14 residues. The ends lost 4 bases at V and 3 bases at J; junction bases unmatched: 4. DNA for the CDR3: TGTGCCAGCAGTTCAGGGGGCAGGCACTATGGCTACACCTTC. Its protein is CASSSGGRHYGYTF.

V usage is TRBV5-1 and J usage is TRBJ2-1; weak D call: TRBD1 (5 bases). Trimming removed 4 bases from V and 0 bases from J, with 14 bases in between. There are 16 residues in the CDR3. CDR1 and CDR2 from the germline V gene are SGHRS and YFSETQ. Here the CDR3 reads CASSTTEMSSYNEQFF. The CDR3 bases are TGCGCCAGCAGCACGACAGAGATGAGCTCCTACAATGAGCAGTTCTTC.

CDR3 amino acids: CASSDTQGGAGNTIYF. In DNA, the CDR3 is TGTGCCAGCAGTGATACCCAGGGAGGCGCTGGAAACACCATATATTTT. The chain recombines TRBV25-1 with TRBJ1-3; the D gene is possibly TRBD1 (5 bases). CDR1 and CDR2 (germline): MGHDK, SYGVNS. With 3 bases removed from V and 2 bases from J, the gap between germline ends came to 14 bases. This CDR3 contains 16 residues. Looking up the rest from reference TRBV25-1 and TRBJ1-3 gives the full variable domain: EADIYQTPRYLVIGTGKKITLECSQTMGHDKMYWYQQDPGMELHLIHYSYGVNSTEKGDLSSESTVSRIRTEHFPLTLESARPSHTSQYLCASSDTQGGAGNTIYFGEGSWLTVV.

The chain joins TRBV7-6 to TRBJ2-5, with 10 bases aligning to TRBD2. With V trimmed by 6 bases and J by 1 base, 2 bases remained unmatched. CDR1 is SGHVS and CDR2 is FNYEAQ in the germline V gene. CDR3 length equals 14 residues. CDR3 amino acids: CASRPSGGQETQYF. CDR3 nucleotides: TGTGCCAGCAGGCCTAGCGGGGGCCAAGAGACCCAGTACTTC.

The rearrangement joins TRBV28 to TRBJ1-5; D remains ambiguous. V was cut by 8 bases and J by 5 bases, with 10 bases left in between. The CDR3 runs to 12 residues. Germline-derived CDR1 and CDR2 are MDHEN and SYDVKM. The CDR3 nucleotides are TGTGCCAGCGGGAGTGATTATCAGCCCCAGCATTTT. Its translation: CASGSDYQPQHF.

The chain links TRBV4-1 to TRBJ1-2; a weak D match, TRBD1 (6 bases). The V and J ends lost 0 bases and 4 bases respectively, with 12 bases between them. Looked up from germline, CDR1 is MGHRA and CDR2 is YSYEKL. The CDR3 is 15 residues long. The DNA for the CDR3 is TGCGCCAGCAGCCAAGATTCGACAGGCTCCTATGGCTACACCTTC. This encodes CASSQDSTGSYGYTF.

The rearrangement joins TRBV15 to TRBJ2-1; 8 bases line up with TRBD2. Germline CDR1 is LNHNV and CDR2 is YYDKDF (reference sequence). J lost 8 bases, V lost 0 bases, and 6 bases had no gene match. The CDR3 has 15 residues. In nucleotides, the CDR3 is TGTGCCACCAGCAGAGAGAGGACTAGCTTCGATGAGCAGTTCTTC. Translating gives CATSRERTSFDEQFF.

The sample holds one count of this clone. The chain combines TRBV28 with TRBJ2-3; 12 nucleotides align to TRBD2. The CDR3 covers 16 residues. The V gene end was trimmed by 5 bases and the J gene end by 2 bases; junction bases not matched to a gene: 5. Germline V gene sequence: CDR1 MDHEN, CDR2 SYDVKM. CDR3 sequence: CASSLGLAGFTDTQYF. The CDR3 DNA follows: TGTGCCAGCAGTCTTGGACTAGCGGGATTCACAGATACGCAGTATTTT.

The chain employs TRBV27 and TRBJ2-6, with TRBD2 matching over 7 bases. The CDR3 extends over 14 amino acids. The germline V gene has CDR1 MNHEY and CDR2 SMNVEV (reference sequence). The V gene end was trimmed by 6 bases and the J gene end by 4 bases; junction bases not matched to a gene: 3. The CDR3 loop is CASRGGVGANVLTF. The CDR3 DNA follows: TGTGCCAGCAGGGGAGGGGTCGGGGCCAACGTCCTGACTTTC.

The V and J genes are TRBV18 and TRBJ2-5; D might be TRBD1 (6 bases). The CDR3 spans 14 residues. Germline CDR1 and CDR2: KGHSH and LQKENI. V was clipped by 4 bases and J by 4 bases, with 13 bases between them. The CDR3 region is CASSHTGPGETQYF. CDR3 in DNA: TGTGCCAGCTCACATACAGGGCCGGGAGAGACCCAGTACTTC.

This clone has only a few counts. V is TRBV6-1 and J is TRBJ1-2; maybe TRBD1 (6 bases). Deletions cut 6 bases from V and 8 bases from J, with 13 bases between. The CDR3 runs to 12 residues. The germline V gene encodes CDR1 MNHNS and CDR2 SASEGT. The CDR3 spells CASSKGVRGYTF. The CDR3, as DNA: TGTGCCAGCAGCAAGGGGGTGAGGGGCTACACCTTC.

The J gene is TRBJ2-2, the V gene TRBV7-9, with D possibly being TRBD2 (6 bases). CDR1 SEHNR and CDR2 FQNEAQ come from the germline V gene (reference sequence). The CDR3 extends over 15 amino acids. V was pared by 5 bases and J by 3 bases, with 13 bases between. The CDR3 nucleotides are TGTGCCAGCAGCCACACACTAGCAGACACCGGGGAGCTGTTTTTT. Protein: CASSHTLADTGELFF.

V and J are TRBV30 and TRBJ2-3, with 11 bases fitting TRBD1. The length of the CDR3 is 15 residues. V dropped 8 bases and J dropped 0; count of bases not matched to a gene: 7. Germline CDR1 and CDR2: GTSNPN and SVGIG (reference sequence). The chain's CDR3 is CAGTGGGSSTDTQYF. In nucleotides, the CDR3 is TGTGCCGGGACAGGGGGTGGTTCTAGCACAGATACGCAGTATTTT. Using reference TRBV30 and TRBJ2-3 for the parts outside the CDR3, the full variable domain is SQTIHQWPATLVQPVGSPLSLECTVEGTSNPNLYWYRQAAGRGLQLLFYSVGIGQISSEVPQNLSASRPQDRQFILSSKKLLLSDSGFYLCAGTGGGSSTDTQYFGPGTRLTVL.

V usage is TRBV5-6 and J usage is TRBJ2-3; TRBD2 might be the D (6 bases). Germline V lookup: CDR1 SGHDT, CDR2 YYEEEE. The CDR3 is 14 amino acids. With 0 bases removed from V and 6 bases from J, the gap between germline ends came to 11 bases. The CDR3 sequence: CASSLAGVDDTQYF. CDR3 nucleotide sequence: TGTGCCAGCAGCTTGGCGGGAGTGGACGATACGCAGTATTTT.

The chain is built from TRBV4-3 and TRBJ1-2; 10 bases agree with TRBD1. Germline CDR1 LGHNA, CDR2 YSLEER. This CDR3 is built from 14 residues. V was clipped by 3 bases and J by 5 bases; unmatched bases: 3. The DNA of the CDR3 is TGCGCCAGCAGCCATGGACAGGGGGGTTATGGCTACACCTTC. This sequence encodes CASSHGQGGYGYTF.

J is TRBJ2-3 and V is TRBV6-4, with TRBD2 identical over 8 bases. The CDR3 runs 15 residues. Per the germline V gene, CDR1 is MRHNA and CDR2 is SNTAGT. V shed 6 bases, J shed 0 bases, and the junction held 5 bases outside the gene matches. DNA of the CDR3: TGTGCCAGCAGCCCTAGCGGGTCGAGCACAGATACGCAGTATTTT. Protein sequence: CASSPSGSSTDTQYF.

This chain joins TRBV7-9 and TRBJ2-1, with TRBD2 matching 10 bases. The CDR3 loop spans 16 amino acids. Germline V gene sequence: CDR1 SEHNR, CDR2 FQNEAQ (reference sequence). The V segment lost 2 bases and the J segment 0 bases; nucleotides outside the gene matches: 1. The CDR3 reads CASSLSSGSSYNEQFF. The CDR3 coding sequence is TGTGCCAGCAGCTTATCTAGCGGGAGCTCCTACAATGAGCAGTTCTTC.

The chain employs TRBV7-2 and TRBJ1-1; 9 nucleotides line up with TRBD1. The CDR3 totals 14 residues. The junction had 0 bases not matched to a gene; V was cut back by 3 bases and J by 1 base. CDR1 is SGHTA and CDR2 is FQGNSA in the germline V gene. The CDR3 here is CASSLTGGNTEAFF. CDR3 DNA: TGTGCCAGCAGCTTGACAGGGGGGAACACTGAAGCTTTCTTT.

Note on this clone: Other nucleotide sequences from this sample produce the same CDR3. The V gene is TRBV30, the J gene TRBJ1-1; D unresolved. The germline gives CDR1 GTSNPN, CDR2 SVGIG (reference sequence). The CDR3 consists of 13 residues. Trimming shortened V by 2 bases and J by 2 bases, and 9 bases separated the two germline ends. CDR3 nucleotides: TGTGCCTGGAGTCTCACGGTAAACACTGAAGCTTTCTTT. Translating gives CAWSLTVNTEAFF.

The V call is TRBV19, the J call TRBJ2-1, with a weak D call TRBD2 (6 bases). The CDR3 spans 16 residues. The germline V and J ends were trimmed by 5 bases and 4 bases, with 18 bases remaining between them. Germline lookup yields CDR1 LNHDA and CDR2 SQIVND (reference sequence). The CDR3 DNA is TGTGCCAGTAGTTGGGCTAGCGTAGGTATATACAATGAGCAGTTCTTC. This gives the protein CASSWASVGIYNEQFF.